This T cell receptor (beta chain) was found in a study of cytomegalovirus exposure and HLA in healthy donors. Study-level points and caveats: Across donors, most TCRs were seen rarely, yet some public ones were widespread. Several of the most significant clusters appeared linked to common viral pathogens, based on a later analysis. The study listed some 160 cytomegalovirus-associated TCR beta chains.

A note on this clone: Its antigen is still unknown.

The length of the CDR3 is 16 residues. V shed 0 bases, J shed 5 bases, and the junction held 8 bases outside the gene matches. CDR1 and CDR2 (germline): MNHNS, SASEGT. Use of 60 Vbeta and 13 Jbeta primers characterized the PCR. The method was immunoSEQ multiplex PCR; TCRdb's version includes in-frame clones alone and lacks a portion of them. Here the sample spans over 150,000 clones, around 80% being singletons. The source material was PBMCs. The clonotype comes from a woman aged 45 to 65 in good health and CMV-seropositive. The J gene is TRBJ1-2, the V gene TRBV6-1; 8 bases fit TRBD1. CDR3 sequence reads: CASSEADFTGGYGYTF. The CDR3 DNA sequence: TGTGCCAGCAGTGAAGCCGACTTTACAGGGGGTTATGGCTACACCTTC.